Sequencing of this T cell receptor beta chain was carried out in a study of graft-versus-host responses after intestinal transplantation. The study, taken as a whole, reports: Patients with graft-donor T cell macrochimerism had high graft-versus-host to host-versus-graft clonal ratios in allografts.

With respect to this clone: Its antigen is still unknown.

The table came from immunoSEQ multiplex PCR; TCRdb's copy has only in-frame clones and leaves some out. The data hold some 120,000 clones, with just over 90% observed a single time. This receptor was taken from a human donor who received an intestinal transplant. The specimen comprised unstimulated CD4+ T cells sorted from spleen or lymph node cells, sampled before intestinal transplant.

The CDR3 is CASSLDAGSTDTQYF. The CDR3 DNA is TGTGCCAGCAGCTTAGATGCGGGGAGCACAGATACGCAGTATTTT. This sequence joins TRBV7-2 and TRBJ2-3; D is perhaps TRBD2 (6 bases). V gave up 1 base and J gave up 0 bases, with 8 bases separating them. The CDR3 length is 15 residues. Germline CDR1 and CDR2: SGHTA and FQGNSA.